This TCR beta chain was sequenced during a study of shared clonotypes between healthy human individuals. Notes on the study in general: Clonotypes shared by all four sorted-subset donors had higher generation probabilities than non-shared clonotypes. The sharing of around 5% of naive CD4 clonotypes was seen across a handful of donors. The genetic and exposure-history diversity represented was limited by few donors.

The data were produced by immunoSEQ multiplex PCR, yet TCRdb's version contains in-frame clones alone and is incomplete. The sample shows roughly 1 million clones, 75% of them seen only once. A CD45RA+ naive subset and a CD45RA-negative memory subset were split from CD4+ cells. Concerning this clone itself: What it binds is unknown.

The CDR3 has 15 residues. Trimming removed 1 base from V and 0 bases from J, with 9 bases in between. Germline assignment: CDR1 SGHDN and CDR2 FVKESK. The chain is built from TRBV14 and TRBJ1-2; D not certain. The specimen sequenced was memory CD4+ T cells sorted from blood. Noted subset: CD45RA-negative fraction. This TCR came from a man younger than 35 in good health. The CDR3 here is CASSQVSGANYGYTF. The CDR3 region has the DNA TGTGCCAGCAGCCAAGTCTCAGGAGCTAACTATGGCTACACCTTC. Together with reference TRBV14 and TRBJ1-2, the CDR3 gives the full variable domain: EAGVTQFPSHSVIEKGQTVTLRCDPISGHDNLYWYRRVMGKEIKFLLHFVKESKQDESGMPNNRFLAERTGGTYSTLKVQPAELEDSGVYFCASSQVSGANYGYTFGSGTRLTVV.